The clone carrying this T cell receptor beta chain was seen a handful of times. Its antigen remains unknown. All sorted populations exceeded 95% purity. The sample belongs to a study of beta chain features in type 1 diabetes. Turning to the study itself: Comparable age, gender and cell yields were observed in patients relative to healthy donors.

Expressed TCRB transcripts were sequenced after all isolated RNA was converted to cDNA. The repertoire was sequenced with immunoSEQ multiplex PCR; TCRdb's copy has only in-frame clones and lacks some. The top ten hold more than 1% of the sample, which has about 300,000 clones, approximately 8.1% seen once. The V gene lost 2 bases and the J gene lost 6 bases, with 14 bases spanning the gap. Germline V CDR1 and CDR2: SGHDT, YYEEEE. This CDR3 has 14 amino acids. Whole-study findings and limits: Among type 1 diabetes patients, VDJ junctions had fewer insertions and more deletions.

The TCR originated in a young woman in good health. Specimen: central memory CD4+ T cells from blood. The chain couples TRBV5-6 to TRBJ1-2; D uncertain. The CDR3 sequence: CASSFNEVSDGYTF. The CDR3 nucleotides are TGTGCCAGCAGCTTTAACGAGGTTTCCGATGGCTACACCTTC.